Shown below are 15 T cell receptor beta chains from a single sample sequenced in a study of T cell responses to AZD1222 COVID-19 vaccine. This table comes from immunoSEQ multiplex PCR, and its TCRdb copy is limited to in-frame clones, with some not included. The data contain 90,000 to 100,000 clones, nearly 90% of them seen just once; the ten biggest clones take up less than 3%. The sequenced sample was peripheral blood, obtained on day 0 of AZD1222 vaccination. The receptors stem from an adult in good health.

The chain is built from TRBV3-1 (or the pseudogene TRBV3-2) and TRBJ2-3, with 8 bases fitting TRBD2. The germline V gene encodes CDR1 LGHDT and CDR2 YNNKEL (reference sequence). V lost 1 base, J lost 3 bases, and 6 bases stayed unmatched. This CDR3 has 16 amino acids. The CDR3 DNA sequence: TGTGCCAGCAGCCAAGGGGGGACTAGTAAGACAGATACGCAGTATTTT. Amino acids: CASSQGGTSKTDTQYF.

This clone has more than one count but fewer than ten. This sequence joins TRBV6-5 and TRBJ1-3; D is perhaps TRBD1 (6 bases). The germline CDR1 and CDR2 sequences are MNHEY and SVGAGI. The V end was cut by 6 bases, the J end by 4 bases, with 16 bases between. This CDR3 region has 15 residues. CDR3: CASSPLGGLGNTIYF. CDR3 nucleotides: TGTGCCAGCAGCCCCTTAGGGGGGCTCGGAAACACCATATATTTT.

Only one count was recorded for this clone. CDR3 sequence (DNA): TGTGCCAGCAGCTTATGGGGAGCGAACACTGAAGCTTTCTTT. This codes for CASSLWGANTEAFF. V gene TRBV7-2 combines with J gene TRBJ1-1; no clear D gene. CDR1 and CDR2 from the germline V gene are SGHTA and FQGNSA. V lost 2 bases to trimming and J lost 1 base, with 8 bases between them. The CDR3 extends over 14 amino acids.

A single count supports this clone. The chain has TRBV6-6 and TRBJ1-1; D gene uncertain. Trimming removed 1 base at V and 1 base at J, with 10 bases between. CDR3 size: 15 residues. Germline V gene lookup returns CDR1 MNHNY and CDR2 SVGAGI (reference sequence). The chain's CDR3 is CASSYFAAGNTEAFF. CDR3 nucleotides: TGTGCCAGCAGTTACTTTGCTGCGGGGAACACTGAAGCTTTCTTT.

This sequence joins TRBV24-1 and TRBJ1-4; no clear D gene. Germline values: CDR1 KGHDR, CDR2 SFDVKD. The germline V and J ends were trimmed by 7 bases and 2 bases, with 10 bases remaining between them. CDR3 length equals 14 residues. CDR3 loop: CATRTARTNEKLFF. The CDR3 nucleotides are TGTGCCACCAGGACCGCGAGGACTAATGAAAAACTGTTTTTT.

The chain has TRBV6-2 or TRBV6-3 and TRBJ2-2, with a weak D call TRBD2 (5 bases). The CDR3 totals 16 residues. V lost 4 bases to trimming and J lost 3 bases, with 15 bases between them. CDR1 is MNHEY and CDR2 is SVGEGT in the germline V gene. This CDR3 is CASSSRTYRHTGELFF. Written as DNA, the CDR3 is TGTGCCAGCAGTTCCCGGACTTACCGACACACCGGGGAGCTGTTTTTT.

The V gene is TRBV12-5, the J gene TRBJ1-4; D might be TRBD1 (5 bases). This CDR3 has 15 amino acids. V lost 0 bases and J 8 bases, leaving 13 bases between the germline ends. Germline V gives CDR1 LGHNT, CDR2 FRNRAP. CDR3 loop: CASGLVIGVWEKLFF. The CDR3 nucleotides are TGTGCTAGTGGTTTGGTTATAGGGGTGTGGGAAAAACTGTTTTTT.

The table lists this clone with a few counts. This specimen includes other DNA sequences encoding the same CDR3. This chain uses TRBV12-3 or TRBV12-4 with TRBJ1-6, with D unclear. The CDR3 contains 13 residues. V lost 6 bases to trimming and J lost 7 bases, with 10 bases between them. The CDR3 DNA reads as TGTGCCAGCAGCTTGGGCGGGAATTCACCCCTCCACTTT. Translation: CASSLGGNSPLHF.

V is TRBV10-2 and J is TRBJ2-3; D is uncertain. The germline V gene has CDR1 WSHSY and CDR2 SAAADI. V was pared by 0 bases and J by 8 bases, with 9 bases between. The CDR3 loop spans 13 amino acids. The CDR3 DNA sequence: TGCGCCAGCAGTGAGTCTCAGTGGGGTACGCAGTATTTT. Amino acid sequence: CASSESQWGTQYF.

The chain is built from TRBV6-1 and TRBJ1-6; no firm D call. This CDR3 region has 13 residues. Germline assignment: CDR1 MNHNS and CDR2 SASEGT. The V and J ends lost 0 bases and 9 bases respectively, with 6 bases between them. The CDR3 loop is CASSEASGSPLHF. In DNA, the CDR3 is TGTGCCAGCAGTGAAGCTTCGGGTTCACCCCTCCACTTT.

This chain uses TRBV6-5 with TRBJ1-3, with D tentatively TRBD1 (6 bases). CDR3 length: 14 amino acids. Germline V gene sequence: CDR1 MNHEY, CDR2 SVGAGI. The V end lost 4 bases, the J end lost 7 bases, and 14 bases lay between the germline ends. The CDR3 is CASSSGQFGNTIYF. CDR3 sequence (DNA): TGTGCCAGCAGTTCCGGACAGTTTGGTAACACCATATATTTT.

This sequence joins TRBV9 and TRBJ1-3; no reliable D call. The CDR3 runs to 15 residues. V lost 5 bases and J 4 bases, leaving 16 bases between the germline ends. Per the germline V gene, CDR1 is SGDLS and CDR2 is YYNGEE. The DNA for the CDR3 is TGTGCCAGCAGTGCTGAGGATCTTAGGGGAAACACCATATATTTT. Residues: CASSAEDLRGNTIYF. The full variable domain, with the rest looked up from reference TRBV9 and TRBJ1-3, is DSGVTQTPKHLITATGQRVTLRCSPRSGDLSVYWYQQSLDQGLQFLIQYYNGEERAKGNILERFSAQQFPDLHSELNLSSLELGDSALYFCASSAEDLRGNTIYFGEGSWLTVV.

The rearrangement joins TRBV7-2 to TRBJ2-7; 8 bases align to TRBD1. CDR3 length: 15 amino acids. CDR1 and CDR2 from the germline V gene are SGHTA and FQGNSA. Unmatched junction bases numbered 3, after V lost 1 base and J lost 1 base. In DNA, the CDR3 is TGTGCCAGCAGCTTAGGCAGGGGGCGTTCCTACGAGCAGTACTTC. Protein: CASSLGRGRSYEQYF.

V gene TRBV11-2 combines with J gene TRBJ2-3; perhaps TRBD2 as D (6 bases). Germline loops: CDR1 SGHAT, CDR2 FQNNGV. V dropped 4 bases and J dropped 7 bases, with 15 bases sitting between them. This CDR3 spans 14 amino acids. CDR3 residues: CASSSLSSVHTQYF. The DNA of the CDR3 is TGTGCCAGCAGCTCCCTGTCTAGCGTGCATACGCAGTATTTT.

This clone turned up a few times. The chain combines TRBV14 with TRBJ1-2; possibly TRBD1 for D (5 bases). This CDR3 region has 15 residues. The V end was cut by 0 bases, the J end by 8 bases, with 16 bases between. Germline V lookup: CDR1 SGHDN, CDR2 FVKESK. The chain's CDR3 is CASSQDLRAGQGYTF. CDR3 bases: TGTGCCAGCAGCCAAGATCTTAGAGCAGGGCAAGGCTACACCTTC.